This entry lists 21 T cell receptor beta chains sequenced from one sample in a study of identical twins' blood T cells. TCRdb redid the calling of the 5' RACE reads with MiXCR, one entry per CDR3 protein. The data hold 1,300 or so distinct CDR3 sequences, with approximately 71% observed a single time. Material for sequencing was PBMCs. These receptors all stem from a woman aged 18 to 49 in good health.

This clonotype was observed a single time. The chain uses TRBV5-1 and TRBJ2-1, with 10 positions matching TRBD2. V shed 0 bases and J 0 bases; nucleotides not matched to a gene: 0. The CDR3 covers 16 residues. CDR1 and CDR2 (germline): SGHRS, YFSETQ. The CDR3 spells CASSLGLAGSYNEQFF. The CDR3 coding sequence is TGCGCCAGCAGCTTGGGACTAGCGGGCTCCTACAATGAGCAGTTCTTC. Full variable domain (rest looked up from reference TRBV5-1 and TRBJ2-1): KAGVTQTPRYLIKTRGQQVTLSCSPISGHRSVSWYQQTPGQGLQFLFEYFSETQRNKGNFPGRFSGRQFSNSRSEMNVSTLELGDSALYLCASSLGLAGSYNEQFFGPGTRLTVL.

This clonotype was observed a few times. The chain couples TRBV6-5 to TRBJ1-1, with D possibly being TRBD1 (5 bases). The length of the CDR3 is 12 residues. V was trimmed by 0 bases and J by 8 bases, leaving 7 bases between them. Germline V lookup: CDR1 MNHEY, CDR2 SVGAGI. The DNA for the CDR3 is TGTGCCAGCAGTTACTCGGGGGTGGAAGCTTTCTTT. Encoded protein: CASSYSGVEAFF.

This clonotype turned up a few times. The J gene is TRBJ1-2, the V gene TRBV6-1; D is undetermined. V lost 7 bases to trimming and J lost 3 bases, with 12 bases between them. This CDR3 spans 13 amino acids. Germline V gene data show CDR1 as MNHNS and CDR2 as SASEGT. The CDR3 DNA is TGTGCCAGCATCCAACCTGGGGACTATGGCTACACCTTC. It codes for CASIQPGDYGYTF.

The genes are TRBV7-6 and TRBJ2-1, with D maybe TRBD2 (5 bases). The CDR3 sequence is 14 residues long. The ends were cut back, 3 bases at V and 5 bases at J, with 11 bases in the middle. CDR1 is SGHVS and CDR2 is FNYEAQ in the germline V gene. The CDR3, as DNA: TGTGCCAGCAGCTTCGGAGGACCGAACAATGAGCAGTTCTTC. Its protein product is CASSFGGPNNEQFF. Based on the CDR3 plus reference TRBV7-6 and TRBJ2-1, the full variable domain is GAGVSQSPRYKVTKRGQDVALRCDPISGHVSLYWYRQALGQGPEFLTYFNYEAQQDKSGLPNDRFSAERPEGSISTLTIQRTEQRDSAMYRCASSFGGPNNEQFFGPGTRLTVL.

This chain connects TRBV6-5 to TRBJ1-1; 7 bases agree with TRBD1. Looked up from germline, CDR1 is MNHEY and CDR2 is SVGAGI. The CDR3 contains 17 residues. After removal of 0 bases from V and 6 bases from J, the junction contained 13 bases not matched to a gene. The CDR3 here is CASSYSSVAGGIPEAFF. As DNA, the CDR3 is TGTGCCAGCAGTTACTCTTCGGTGGCAGGGGGAATACCTGAAGCTTTCTTT.

This clonotype was detected a few times. One end of the junction does not line up with germline, which may come from a read error. This chain joins TRBV7-7 and TRBJ1-1, with D uncertain. The CDR3 contains 15 residues. Germline V gene data show CDR1 as SSHAT and CDR2 as FNYEAQ (reference sequence). The CDR3 region is CASSPGPGQNTEAFF. As DNA, the CDR3 is TGTGCTAGCAGCCCGGGCCCCGGTCAGAACACTGAAGCTTTCTTT.

This clonotype came up a few times. The rearrangement joins TRBV6-6 to TRBJ1-2, with TRBD1 identical over 11 bases. J lost 8 bases, V lost 0 bases, and 5 bases had no gene match. The CDR3 is 15 residues long. The germline V gene has CDR1 MNHNY and CDR2 SVGAGI (reference sequence). CDR3 sequence (DNA): TGTGCCAGCAGTTACTCCGGACAGGGGGCTGTGGGCTACACCTTC. Translation gives CASSYSGQGAVGYTF.

This clonotype came up once. The chain carries TRBV10-1 and TRBJ2-1; 10 nucleotides agree with TRBD2. The germline V gene encodes CDR1 WNHNN and CDR2 SYGVQD (reference sequence). The length of the CDR3 is 19 residues. J gave up 0 bases and V 2 bases, and 10 bases lay outside the gene matches. CDR3 sequence reads: CASSESLAGALCSYNEQFF. CDR3 sequence (DNA): TGCGCCAGCAGTGAGAGTCTAGCGGGGGCCCTTTGCTCCTACAATGAGCAGTTCTTC.

The rearrangement uses TRBV10-1 and TRBJ1-1; D gene ambiguous. The CDR3 consists of 9 residues. Germline lookup yields CDR1 WNHNN and CDR2 SYGVQD (reference sequence). With 6 bases removed from V and 7 bases from J, the gap between germline ends came to 3 bases. The CDR3 loop is CASRIEAFF. DNA for the CDR3: TGCGCCAGCAGGATTGAAGCTTTCTTT.

This chain uses TRBV20-1 with TRBJ2-1, with 11 bases that match TRBD2. The CDR3 loop spans 14 amino acids. Germline V gene sequence: CDR1 DFQATT, CDR2 SNEGSKA (reference sequence). Trimming took 3 bases from V and 5 from J; bases not matched to a gene: 3. The CDR3 loop is CSARGLAENNEQFF. The CDR3, as DNA: TGCAGTGCTAGGGGACTAGCGGAAAACAATGAGCAGTTCTTC.

On this clonotype: Germline is not matched at one junction end, which may reflect a read error. V usage is TRBV12-3 or TRBV12-4 and J usage is TRBJ1-2, with D perhaps TRBD1 (5 bases). This CDR3 is 15 amino acids long. The CDR3 DNA reads as TGCGTCAGCAGTTTGAGCGGCCTCGGGGGAGATGGCTACACCTTC. Translating it yields CVSSLSGLGGDGYTF.

In its sample, this clonotype was seen a few times. One junction end does not reproduce the germline sequence, and a read error may be involved. The chain carries TRBV7-7 and TRBJ1-1; 12 bases line up with TRBD1. Germline V CDR1 and CDR2: SSHAT, FNYEAQ (reference sequence). The CDR3 length is 16 residues. The CDR3 loop is CASSEWGGQGATEAFF. As DNA, the CDR3 is TGTGCTAGCAGTGAATGGGGGGGACAGGGGGCGACTGAAGCTTTCTTT.

This clonotype was observed a few times. The chain employs TRBV10-3 and TRBJ1-2; TRBD1 agrees at 8 bases. Germline V gene sequence: CDR1 ENHRY, CDR2 SYGVKD. The CDR3 runs to 13 residues. V gave up 7 bases and J gave up 7 bases; unmatched junction bases: 8. DNA of the CDR3: TGTGCCATCACCACCCAGGGGGCGTCTGGCTACACCTTC. As protein: CAITTQGASGYTF.

The chain employs TRBV10-3 and TRBJ1-2, with a possible D match to TRBD1 (6 bases). CDR1 and CDR2 (germline): ENHRY, SYGVKD. This CDR3 is 13 amino acids long. Trimming shortened V by 7 bases and J by 4 bases, and 13 bases separated the two germline ends. The CDR3 nucleotides are TGTGCCATCACCCCAACAGGGATCTATGGCTACACCTTC. Its protein is CAITPTGIYGYTF.

The chain carries TRBV6-2 or TRBV6-3 and TRBJ1-1, with D hard to call. Looked up from germline, CDR1 is MNHEY and CDR2 is SVGEGT. This CDR3 contains 14 residues. With 2 bases removed from V and 0 bases from J, the gap between germline ends came to 7 bases. DNA for the CDR3: TGTGCCAGCAGTTACCCGGTCATGAACACTGAAGCTTTCTTT. Protein: CASSYPVMNTEAFF.

The chain employs TRBV5-6 and TRBJ2-3; D possibly corresponds to TRBD2 (5 bases). Germline assignment: CDR1 SGHDT and CDR2 YYEEEE. V lost 2 bases to trimming and J lost 7 bases, with 11 bases between them. CDR3 size: 13 residues. This CDR3 is CASSFGEEHTQYF. CDR3 nucleotide sequence: TGTGCCAGCAGCTTCGGGGAAGAACATACGCAGTATTTT.

This chain joins TRBV20-1 and TRBJ1-3; D is unclear. The CDR3 consists of 14 residues. The germline gives CDR1 DFQATT, CDR2 SNEGSKA (reference sequence). Trimming stripped 5 bases from V and 2 bases from J, with 13 bases between. The CDR3 protein is CSAPPIGTGNTIYF. The CDR3 region has the DNA TGCAGTGCTCCGCCGATAGGGACTGGAAACACCATATATTTT.

This chain uses TRBV25-1 with TRBJ2-3, with D perhaps assigned TRBD1 or TRBD2 (6 bases each). The V gene's germline CDR1 is MGHDK and CDR2 SYGVNS. This CDR3 has 15 amino acids. The V and J ends lost 2 bases and 3 bases respectively, with 12 bases between them. Written as DNA, the CDR3 is TGTGCCAGCAGTGAAAAAGGGGGGCGTACAGATACGCAGTATTTT. Translating gives CASSEKGGRTDTQYF.

The V call is TRBV7-6, the J call TRBJ1-6, with 7 nucleotides matching TRBD1. Germline values: CDR1 SGHVS, CDR2 FNYEAQ. The CDR3 totals 17 residues. The ends lost 1 base at V and 4 bases at J; junction bases unmatched: 7. In nucleotides, the CDR3 is TGTGCCAGCAGCTTAGGGGGACAGCCACTGTATAATTCACCCCTCCACTTT. The encoded protein is CASSLGGQPLYNSPLHF. Complete variable domain (other parts from reference TRBV7-6 and TRBJ1-6): GAGVSQSPRYKVTKRGQDVALRCDPISGHVSLYWYRQALGQGPEFLTYFNYEAQQDKSGLPNDRFSAERPEGSISTLTIQRTEQRDSAMYRCASSLGGQPLYNSPLHFGNGTRLTVT.

On this clonotype: A read error may account for a junction end that differs from germline. The chain's CDR3 is CASSRDPKETQYF. CDR3 DNA sequence: TGTGCTAGCAGCCGGGACCCTAAAGAGACCCAGTACTTC. This chain joins TRBV7-7 and TRBJ2-5, with D possibly being TRBD1 or TRBD2 (5 bases each). The germline V gene has CDR1 SSHAT and CDR2 FNYEAQ (reference sequence). The CDR3 length is 13 residues.

This clonotype appeared a few times. This sequence joins TRBV4-1 and TRBJ1-1; a weak D match, TRBD1 (5 bases). The CDR3 is 14 amino acids. The germline V gene encodes CDR1 MGHRA and CDR2 YSYEKL. V lost 4 bases and J 6 bases, leaving 15 bases between the germline ends. DNA of the CDR3: TGCGCCAGCAGCCCCCTCGGGGGTAGCGCTGAAGCTTTCTTT. Protein: CASSPLGGSAEAFF.